Each of the 30 T cell receptor beta chains below was sequenced from the same sample in a study of Ad26.COV2.S vaccination and SARS-CoV-2 variants. Treatment denoted: around 19 received Ad26.COV2.S at low or high dose, single or two shots; about 5 received placebo; per-sample allocation not given. Collection of samples fell on day 63 after the first vaccine or placebo injection. Method: immunoSEQ multiplex PCR; TCRdb's copy keeps in-frame clones and lacks some. The table includes roughly 350,000 clones, approximately 90% detected once. Specimen: peripheral blood, collected in a trial of Ad26.COV2.S vaccine versus placebo. Receptor source: a person between 18 and 60 years old who received the Ad26.COV2.S COVID-19 vaccine or a placebo.

The chain links TRBV10-3 to TRBJ1-2; D unclear. The CDR3 runs 16 residues. Per the germline V gene, CDR1 is ENHRY and CDR2 is SYGVKD. Trimming took 2 bases from V and 3 from J, leaving 16 bases between them. The CDR3 region has the DNA TGTGCCATCAGTGAGCCCGGGTCAAAAGGGTACTATGGCTACACCTTC. It codes for CAISEPGSKGYYGYTF.

This chain uses TRBV13 with TRBJ2-2; D not certain. Trimming left V 1 base short and J 1 base short, with 7 bases between. Germline CDR1 and CDR2: PRHDT and FYEKMQ (reference sequence). This CDR3 is 15 amino acids long. The CDR3 sequence: CASSLDSMNTGELFF. CDR3 bases: TGTGCCAGCAGCTTAGACAGTATGAACACCGGGGAGCTGTTTTTT. The full variable domain, its missing parts supplied by reference TRBV13 and TRBJ2-2, is AAGVIQSPRHLIKEKRETATLKCYPIPRHDTVYWYQQGPGQDPQFLISFYEKMQSDKGSIPDRFSAQQFSDYHSELNMSSLELGDSALYFCASSLDSMNTGELFFGEGSRLTVL.

This chain links TRBV11-2 with TRBJ1-2, with TRBD1 matching over 10 bases. CDR3 length: 14 amino acids. Germline V gene data show CDR1 as SGHAT and CDR2 as FQNNGV. Germline trimming cut 5 bases from V and 8 bases from J; bases unmatched to any gene: 8. CDR3 sequence: CASSRTGTGVGYTF. CDR3 coding DNA: TGTGCCAGCAGCCGTACCGGGACAGGGGTCGGCTACACCTTC.

The chain couples TRBV7-2 to TRBJ2-5; D is possibly TRBD2 (5 bases). Germline assignment: CDR1 SGHTA and CDR2 FQGNSA. Trimming removed 4 bases from V and 6 bases from J, with 15 bases in between. This CDR3 has 14 amino acids. CDR3 coding DNA: TGTGCCAGCAGCTCCCTTAAAACGGGGAAGACCCAGTACTTC. Its protein is CASSSLKTGKTQYF.

The J gene is TRBJ2-5, the V gene TRBV27; D could derive from TRBD1 or TRBD2 (5 bases each). From germline, CDR1 is MNHEY and CDR2 SMNVEV (reference sequence). The CDR3 is 14 residues long. Trimming removed 1 base from V and 5 bases from J, with 11 bases in between. The CDR3 sequence: CASSLFRGVETQYF. CDR3 nucleotides: TGTGCCAGCAGTTTATTTCGGGGCGTGGAGACCCAGTACTTC.

The rearrangement uses TRBV2 and TRBJ1-1; a possible D gene is TRBD1 (6 bases). V was cut by 8 bases and J by 0 bases, with 22 bases left in between. CDR3 length: 17 residues. Germline V gene sequence: CDR1 SNHLY, CDR2 FYNNEI. CDR3 sequence: CASAILINREMNTEAFF. CDR3 coding DNA: TGTGCCAGCGCTATCCTCATCAACAGGGAAATGAACACTGAAGCTTTCTTT. Full variable domain (rest looked up from reference TRBV2 and TRBJ1-1): EPEVTQTPSHQVTQMGQEVILRCVPISNHLYFYWYRQILGQKVEFLVSFYNNEISEKSEIFDDQFSVERPDGSNFTLKIRSTKLEDSAMYFCASAILINREMNTEAFFGQGTRLTVV.

In its sample, this clone was seen once. The chain is built from TRBV18 and TRBJ2-5; 7 bases fit TRBD1. In germline, CDR1 is KGHSH, CDR2 LQKENI. CDR3 size: 15 residues. Losses at the gene ends were 3 bases for V and 1 base for J; bases not matched to a gene: 5. In DNA, the CDR3 is TGTGCCAGCTCACCTGGGGCAGGGGGCCAAGAGACCCAGTACTTC. Amino acid sequence: CASSPGAGGQETQYF.

V and J are TRBV2 and TRBJ2-3; tentative D call: TRBD1 (6 bases). Per germline, CDR1 SNHLY and CDR2 FYNNEI. This CDR3 comprises 14 residues. Trimming cost V 8 bases and J 6 bases, with 18 bases left between them. The CDR3 protein is CASSGQKLVDTQYF. CDR3 DNA: TGTGCCAGCTCCGGACAGAAACTAGTGGATACGCAGTATTTT.

This chain links TRBV19 with TRBJ2-1; 12 bases fit TRBD2. The CDR3 totals 17 residues. The germline V gene encodes CDR1 LNHDA and CDR2 SQIVND (reference sequence). V trimming: 3 bases; J trimming: 5 bases; junction bases outside the gene matches: 8. Written as DNA, the CDR3 is TGTGCCAGTAGTATCGCAAGGCTAGCGGGGGGGCACAATGAGCAGTTCTTC. Its translation is CASSIARLAGGHNEQFF.

This chain connects TRBV24-1 to TRBJ2-3; possibly TRBD2 for D (6 bases). Germline V CDR1 and CDR2: KGHDR, SFDVKD. The CDR3 sequence is 16 residues long. Trimming stripped 2 bases from V and 6 bases from J, with 17 bases between. CDR3 sequence reads: CATSDWLVGGEDTQYF. For the CDR3, the DNA is TGTGCCACCAGTGATTGGCTCGTGGGAGGTGAGGATACGCAGTATTTT.

This clone was found once. V is TRBV3-1 (or the pseudogene TRBV3-2) and J is TRBJ2-2; 11 nucleotides agree with TRBD2. The CDR3 consists of 15 residues. J gave up 6 bases and V 4 bases, and 4 bases lay outside the gene matches. The germline V gene encodes CDR1 LGHDT and CDR2 YNNKEL (reference sequence). The CDR3 nucleotides read TGTGCCAGCAGCCCATTTAGCGGGAGGGCCGGGGAGCTGTTTTTT. Its protein product is CASSPFSGRAGELFF.

This sequence joins TRBV6-6 and TRBJ2-7, with a tentative D call TRBD1 (6 bases). The CDR3 loop spans 16 amino acids. The ends were cut back, 0 bases at V and 12 bases at J, with 24 bases in the middle. From germline, CDR1 is MNHNY and CDR2 SVGAGI (reference sequence). Here the CDR3 reads CASSYSAGTIPSSRYF. As DNA, the CDR3 is TGTGCCAGCAGTTACTCGGCCGGGACAATTCCCTCGTCTCGGTACTTC.

The V call is TRBV2, the J call TRBJ2-1; tentatively, D is TRBD1 (5 bases). Germline V lookup: CDR1 SNHLY, CDR2 FYNNEI. This CDR3 comprises 15 residues. The V and J ends lost 2 bases and 1 base respectively, with 9 bases between them. The CDR3 is CASSEWAGSYNEQFF. The CDR3 coding sequence is TGTGCCAGCAGTGAATGGGCAGGGTCCTACAATGAGCAGTTCTTC.

The J gene is TRBJ2-7, the V gene TRBV30, with 9 bases identical to TRBD2. The CDR3 loop spans 16 amino acids. V gave up 2 bases and J gave up 4 bases; unmatched junction bases: 12. CDR1 and CDR2 from the germline V gene are GTSNPN and SVGIG (reference sequence). Here the CDR3 reads CAWSHLFSGSSYEQYF. CDR3 nucleotide sequence: TGTGCCTGGAGTCACCTTTTTAGCGGGAGCTCTTACGAGCAGTACTTC.

CDR3 region: CASSSQGPYGYTF. DNA of the CDR3: TGTGCCAGCAGCTCGCAGGGCCCCTATGGCTACACCTTC. The rearrangement joins TRBV5-6 to TRBJ1-2; D perhaps matches TRBD1 (5 bases). This CDR3 comprises 13 residues. The V gene's germline CDR1 is SGHDT and CDR2 YYEEEE. V was cut by 3 bases and J by 4 bases, with 10 bases left in between.

The rearrangement joins TRBV5-1 to TRBJ2-7, with 9 bases aligning to TRBD1. The CDR3 is 14 amino acids. V lost 5 bases and J lost 5; bases outside the gene matches: 8. CDR1 is SGHRS, CDR2 YFSETQ, per germline. CDR3 bases: TGCGCCAGCAGTCCGGGACAGGGAATCAACGAGCAGTACTTC. It is translated as CASSPGQGINEQYF.

The chain has TRBV28 and TRBJ2-3; possibly TRBD2 for D (6 bases). Trimming cost V 5 bases and J 5 bases, with 20 bases left between them. The CDR3 extends over 16 amino acids. Germline V gives CDR1 MDHEN, CDR2 SYDVKM. Here the CDR3 reads CASSQPISGGGDTQYF. In DNA form, the CDR3 reads TGTGCCAGCAGTCAACCCATTAGCGGAGGCGGAGATACGCAGTATTTT.

This chain connects TRBV10-3 to TRBJ2-1, with D perhaps being TRBD1 or TRBD2 (5 bases each). This CDR3 comprises 12 residues. V lost 10 bases, J lost 5 bases, and 12 bases lay in between. In germline, CDR1 is ENHRY, CDR2 SYGVKD. The CDR3 DNA reads as TGTGCCACCTCCGGGGCCCACAATGAGCAGTTCTTC. Its translation is CATSGAHNEQFF.

This clone was seen only once. The rearrangement joins TRBV4-3 to TRBJ1-1; 7 nucleotides align to TRBD1. With 4 bases clipped from V and 2 bases from J, the junction kept 13 bases outside the gene matches. From germline, CDR1 is LGHNA and CDR2 YSLEER. The length of the CDR3 is 17 residues. CDR3 nucleotide sequence: TGCGCCAGCAGCCCGAGGTCAGGGGGACAAAGTAACACTGAAGCTTTCTTT. The encoded protein is CASSPRSGGQSNTEAFF.

The chain uses TRBV5-4 and TRBJ2-2; TRBD2 is a possible D gene (5 bases). Germline-derived CDR1 and CDR2 are SGHNT and YYREEE (reference sequence). The CDR3 runs 15 residues. V lost 0 bases and J 0 bases, leaving 6 bases between the germline ends. The CDR3 coding sequence is TGTGCCAGCAGCTTGGGGGAGACGAACACCGGGGAGCTGTTTTTT. Translated: CASSLGETNTGELFF. The full variable domain, in which reference TRBV5-4 and TRBJ2-2 provide the parts outside the CDR3, is ETGVTQSPTHLIKTRGQQVTLRCSSQSGHNTVSWYQQALGQGPQFIFQYYREEENGRGNFPPRFSGLQFPNYSSELNVNALELDDSALYLCASSLGETNTGELFFGEGSRLTVL.

This rearrangement joins TRBV6-1 to TRBJ2-7; no clear D. The germline V gene has CDR1 MNHNS and CDR2 SASEGT. The CDR3 length is 15 residues. V was clipped by 1 base and J by 4 bases, with 14 bases between them. The CDR3 spells CASSEVVDSGYEQYF. The CDR3 nucleotides read TGTGCCAGCAGTGAAGTTGTGGATTCCGGGTACGAGCAGTACTTC.

CDR3 nucleotide sequence: TGTGCCAGCAGACGCGGAGGGGGCTATGGCTACACCTTC. As protein: CASRRGGGYGYTF. The rearrangement uses TRBV7-2 and TRBJ1-2, with a tentative D call TRBD1 (6 bases). This CDR3 comprises 13 residues. CDR1 is SGHTA and CDR2 is FQGNSA in the germline V gene. Between the trimmed V and J ends, which lost 6 bases and 4 bases, there was a span of 12 bases.

The CDR3 DNA is TGTGCCAGCTCCTCCGACAGGGCAAGCTCCTACAATGAGCAGTTCTTC. Translating gives CASSSDRASSYNEQFF. The gene calls are TRBV18 and TRBJ2-1; 7 bases are a match to TRBD1. CDR3 length equals 16 residues. Germline CDR1 reads KGHSH; CDR2 reads LQKENI. Trimming took 6 bases from V and 0 from J; bases not matched to a gene: 8. The full variable domain, in which reference TRBV18 and TRBJ2-1 provide the parts outside the CDR3, is NAGVMQNPRHLVRRRGQEARLRCSPMKGHSHVYWYRQLPEEGLKFMVYLQKENIIDESGMPKERFSAEFPKEGPSILRIQQVVRGDSAAYFCASSSDRASSYNEQFFGPGTRLTVL.

This chain joins TRBV19 and TRBJ1-2; D unresolved. V shed 4 bases and J shed 3 bases, with 9 bases lying between them. Germline CDR1 reads LNHDA; CDR2 reads SQIVND (reference sequence). This CDR3 is built from 13 residues. The CDR3 bases are TGTGCCAGTAGTACTTCATCTTACTATGGCTACACCTTC. Translation: CASSTSSYYGYTF. The variable domain in full, completed from reference TRBV19 and TRBJ1-2, reads DGGITQSPKYLFRKEGQNVTLSCEQNLNHDAMYWYRQDPGQGLRLIYYSQIVNDFQKGDIAEGYSVSREKKESFPLTVTSAQKNPTAFYLCASSTSSYYGYTFGSGTRLTVV.

V gene TRBV28 combines with J gene TRBJ2-3; 8 bases fit TRBD1. Germline V gene sequence: CDR1 MDHEN, CDR2 SYDVKM. V gave up 8 bases and J gave up 0 bases; unmatched junction bases: 4. The CDR3 totals 14 residues. The CDR3 protein is CASLQGDSTDTQYF. The CDR3 DNA reads TGTGCCAGCTTACAGGGGGATAGCACAGATACGCAGTATTTT.

The chain has TRBV19 and TRBJ1-5; D call uncertain. V lost 6 bases and J 4 bases, leaving 7 bases between the germline ends. Germline V gives CDR1 LNHDA, CDR2 SQIVND (reference sequence). The CDR3 is made up of 12 amino acids. As DNA, the CDR3 is TGTGCCAGTAGCTTTCTGAATCAGCCCCAGCATTTT. Protein product: CASSFLNQPQHF. Using reference TRBV19 and TRBJ1-5 for the parts outside the CDR3, the full variable domain is DGGITQSPKYLFRKEGQNVTLSCEQNLNHDAMYWYRQDPGQGLRLIYYSQIVNDFQKGDIAEGYSVSREKKESFPLTVTSAQKNPTAFYLCASSFLNQPQHFGDGTRLSIL.

The rearrangement links TRBV6-5 to TRBJ2-7; no clear D gene. The CDR3 length is 14 residues. Trimming left V 6 bases short and J 2 bases short, with 14 bases between. Germline values: CDR1 MNHEY, CDR2 SVGAGI. CDR3 in DNA: TGTGCCAGCAGGAGGTCGACCTACCCCTACGAGCAGTACTTC. This sequence encodes CASRRSTYPYEQYF.

The chain carries TRBV7-2 and TRBJ1-2; D perhaps matches TRBD1 (5 bases). Looked up from germline, CDR1 is SGHTA and CDR2 is FQGNSA. CDR3 length: 13 amino acids. Trimming removed 0 bases at V and 4 bases at J, with 6 bases between. The CDR3 sequence: CASSLAGGYGYTF. The CDR3 DNA is TGTGCCAGCAGCTTAGCCGGGGGCTATGGCTACACCTTC.

The chain links TRBV11-2 to TRBJ1-1; D remains unclear. Trimming stripped 5 bases from V and 8 bases from J, with 18 bases between. Germline V gives CDR1 SGHAT, CDR2 FQNNGV. This CDR3 is 14 amino acids long. CDR3 DNA: TGTGCCAGCAGCCCCGACTTAATTATGGGGGAAGCTTTCTTT. It specifies CASSPDLIMGEAFF.

V and J are TRBV7-2 and TRBJ2-7; D uncertain. V lost 6 bases, J lost 2 bases, and 8 bases lay in between. The CDR3 runs to 12 residues. CDR1 is SGHTA and CDR2 is FQGNSA in the germline V gene. The CDR3 DNA reads as TGTGCCAGCAGTGACGGACCCTACGAGCAGTACTTC. Translation gives CASSDGPYEQYF.